This T cell receptor beta chain was found in a study of Tregs in tolerant kidney transplant recipients. The data were produced by immunoSEQ multiplex PCR, yet TCRdb's version contains in-frame clones alone and is incomplete. The repertoire table contains 25,000 or so clones. Details on this clone: Its antigen is currently unknown. The DNA ends 3 residues before the CDR3 does, and the rest of the CDR3 is filled in from the germline J gene.

The nonmyeloablative bone marrow transplants came from related graft donors, with transient mixed chimerism. Study observations and caveats: Some patients' samples used different primers over time, so nucleotide sequences weren't comparable. Findings come from small patient numbers and require larger validation.

The germline gives CDR1 MNHEY, CDR2 SVGEGT. The CDR3 covers 14 residues. Trimming shortened V by 4 bases and J by 3 bases, and 13 bases separated the two germline ends. This TCR was sampled from a human patient who received a combined kidney and bone marrow transplant. Part of the T cells may come from the graft donor. This specimen was CD4+ T cells from blood (PBMCs), taken 6 months after the transplant. This chain connects TRBV6-2 or TRBV6-3 to TRBJ2-7; a possible D gene is TRBD1 (6 bases). The CDR3 loop reads CASSSLGRGYEQYF. The CDR3 DNA, read in part, is TGTGCCAGCAGTTCCCTGGGCAGGGGCTACGAG.